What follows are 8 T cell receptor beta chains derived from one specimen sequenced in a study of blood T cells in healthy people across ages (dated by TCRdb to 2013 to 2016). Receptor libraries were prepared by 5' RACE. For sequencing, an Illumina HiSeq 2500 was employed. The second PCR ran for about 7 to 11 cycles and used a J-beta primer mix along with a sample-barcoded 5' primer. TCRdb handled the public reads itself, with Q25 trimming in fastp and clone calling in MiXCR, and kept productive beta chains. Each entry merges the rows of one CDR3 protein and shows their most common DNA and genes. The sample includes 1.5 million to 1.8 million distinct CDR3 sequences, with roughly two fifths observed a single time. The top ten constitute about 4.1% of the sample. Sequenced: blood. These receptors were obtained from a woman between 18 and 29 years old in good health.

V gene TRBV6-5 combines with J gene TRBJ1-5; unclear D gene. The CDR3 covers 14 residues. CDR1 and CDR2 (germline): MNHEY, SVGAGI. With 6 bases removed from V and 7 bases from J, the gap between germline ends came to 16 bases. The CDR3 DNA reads TGTGCCAGCAGCCGCACCCAAGGGAACCAGCCCCAGCATTTT. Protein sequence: CASSRTQGNQPQHF.

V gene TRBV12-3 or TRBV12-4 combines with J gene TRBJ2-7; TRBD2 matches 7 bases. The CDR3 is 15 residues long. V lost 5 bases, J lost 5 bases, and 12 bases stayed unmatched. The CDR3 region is CASSLHGGVAHEQYF. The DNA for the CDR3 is TGTGCCAGCAGTCTACATGGGGGGGTGGCTCACGAGCAGTACTTC.

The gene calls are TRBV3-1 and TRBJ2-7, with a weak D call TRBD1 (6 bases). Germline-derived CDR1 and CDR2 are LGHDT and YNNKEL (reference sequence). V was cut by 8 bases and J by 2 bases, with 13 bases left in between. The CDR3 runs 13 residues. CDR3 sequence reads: CASGPAGAYEQYF. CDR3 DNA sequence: TGTGCCAGCGGCCCCGCAGGGGCCTACGAGCAGTACTTC.

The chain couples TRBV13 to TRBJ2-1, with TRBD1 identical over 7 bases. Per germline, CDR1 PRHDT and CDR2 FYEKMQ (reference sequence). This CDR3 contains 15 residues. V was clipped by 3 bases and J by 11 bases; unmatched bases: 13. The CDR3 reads CASSFGDSNLYKQFF. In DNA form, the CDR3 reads TGTGCCAGCAGCTTCGGGGACAGTAATCTCTATAAGCAGTTCTTC. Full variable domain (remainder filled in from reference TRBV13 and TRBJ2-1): AAGVIQSPRHLIKEKRETATLKCYPIPRHDTVYWYQQGPGQDPQFLISFYEKMQSDKGSIPDRFSAQQFSDYHSELNMSSLELGDSALYFCASSFGDSNLYKQFFGPGTRLTVL.

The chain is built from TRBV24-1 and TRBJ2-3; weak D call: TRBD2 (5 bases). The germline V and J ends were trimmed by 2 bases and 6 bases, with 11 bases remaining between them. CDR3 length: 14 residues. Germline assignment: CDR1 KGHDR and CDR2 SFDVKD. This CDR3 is CATSDSRGPDTQYF. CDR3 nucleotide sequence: TGTGCCACCAGTGATTCCCGAGGGCCGGATACGCAGTATTTT.

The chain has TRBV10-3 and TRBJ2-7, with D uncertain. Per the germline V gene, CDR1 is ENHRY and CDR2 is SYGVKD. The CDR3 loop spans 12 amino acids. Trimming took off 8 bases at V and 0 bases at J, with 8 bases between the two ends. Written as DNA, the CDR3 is TGTGCCATCGGGCACAGCTCCTACGAGCAGTACTTC. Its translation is CAIGHSSYEQYF.

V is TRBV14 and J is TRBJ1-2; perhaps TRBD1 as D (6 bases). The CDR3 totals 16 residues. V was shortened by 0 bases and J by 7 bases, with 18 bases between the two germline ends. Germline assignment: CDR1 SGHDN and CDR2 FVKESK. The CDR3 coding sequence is TGTGCCAGCAGCCAAGATCCCACAGGGAGGATCGGTGGCTACACCTTC. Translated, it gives CASSQDPTGRIGGYTF.

In DNA form, the CDR3 reads TGTGCCAGCAGATTCCCCACCGGGACTAGCGGGAACAATGAGCAGTTCTTC. Protein sequence: CASRFPTGTSGNNEQFF. This sequence joins TRBV7-2 and TRBJ2-1; 13 positions agree with TRBD2. CDR3 length: 17 residues. Germline V gives CDR1 SGHTA, CDR2 FQGNSA. V trimming: 6 bases; J trimming: 5 bases; junction bases outside the gene matches: 10.